This TCR beta chain is drawn from a study of T cells expressing NK-cell markers. A 5'RACE template switching approach incorporating UMIs was used to make TCR beta cDNA. TCRdb re-called the 5' RACE reads and gives one entry per CDR3 protein, without DNA. The sample totals about 300,000 distinct CDR3 sequences. Notes on this clonotype: The antigen is unknown.

Study observations and caveats: The share of CD8+ T cells held by dominant NKG2C+ clonotypes was roughly 1.0-8% in about six donors. Also leading the CD3+CD56-NKG2C+ fraction in several donors were these clonotypes. Whether the expanded NKG2C+ T cell clones recognized HCMV remained unclear.

CDR1 is DFQATT, CDR2 SNEGSKA, per germline (reference sequence). This CDR3 has 18 amino acids. The receptor comes from a woman aged 18-70 years in good health. V gene TRBV20-1 combines with J gene TRBJ2-6; TCRdb's assignment of TRBD1 cannot be checked, as there is no DNA. Sequenced material: blood T cells: a sorted CD56 or NKG2C T cell subset, CD4+ or CD8+ T cells, or bulk PBMC T cells (not recorded which). CDR3 residues: CSATDGGQIGSGANVLTF.